This note documents a single TCR beta chain sequence. The antigen is undetermined. This sample stems from a study of T cell responses to AZD1222 COVID-19 vaccine. Overall study results and limits: Regions 160-218 and 743-854 held dominance among vaccine-associated CD4 TCRs, which spanned spike. Once two AZD1222 doses were given, Spike-specific TCR breadth and depth went up. A reported finding is that nearly half of spike-specific TCRs target unmutated variant regions. Scientists sampled the repertoires only once the peak T cell response had passed.

The CDR3 runs 14 residues. Trimming removed 4 bases at V and 10 bases at J, with 15 bases between. Germline lookup yields CDR1 SGDLS and CDR2 YYNGEE. Data came from immunoSEQ multiplex PCR; TCRdb stores just in-frame clones and leaves some out. This table has 40,000 to 55,000 clones, around 90% appearing once. The receptor was isolated from an adult who received the AZD1222 COVID-19 vaccine. The J gene is TRBJ1-6, the V gene TRBV9, with a possible D match to TRBD1 (6 bases). This material consisted of peripheral blood, taken 28 days after the second AZD1222 dose. CDR3 bases: TGTGCCAGCAGCTCACAGGGTGGTGGATCACCCCTCCACTTT. This codes for CASSSQGGGSPLHF.